This is a list of T cell receptor beta chains from one sample in a study of OX40 agonist ivuxolimab in advanced cancers. Only in-frame clones appear in the TCRdb table, and some are missing; sequencing was by immunoSEQ multiplex PCR. Here the sample spans about 83,000 clones, roughly 83% being singletons. The material was CD4+ or CD8+ T cells sorted from blood, obtained in a trial of the OX40 agonist ivuxolimab. These receptors all stem from an adult with an advanced solid tumor such as melanoma, head and neck, liver or kidney cancer. The CDR3 runs from the conserved cysteine through the conserved F or W. A D gene is named only where the DNA matches it firmly. Where a row states a size, it is once, few, many or the class of an expanded clone; other rows omit it.

j_gene | abundance | v_gene | d_gene | len | CDR3nt | CDR3aa
TRBJ1-6 | few | TRBV9 | TRBD1 | 14 | TGTGCCAGCAGCGCCGGGACAGGGGGCTCACCCCTCCACTTT | CASSAGTGGSPLHF
TRBJ2-7 | . | TRBV13 | TRBD2 | 16 | TGTGCCAGCAGCCACTCCATAGCCGGACTAGTGCACGAGCAGTACTTC | CASSHSIAGLVHEQYF
TRBJ2-3 | . | TRBV19 | . | 15 | TGTGCCAGTAGTATAGATGGGTCTTGGGCGGATACGCAGTATTTT | CASSIDGSWADTQYF
TRBJ2-5 | . | TRBV11-1 | . | 15 | TGTGCCAGCAGCTTGAATAGAGGGAGCCAAGAGACCCAGTACTTC | CASSLNRGSQETQYF
TRBJ1-6 | . | TRBV27 | . | 16 | TGTGCCAGCAGTTTAGGGATTGGCTCCTATAATTCACCCCTCCACTTT | CASSLGIGSYNSPLHF
TRBJ2-7 | . | TRBV4-3 | TRBD2 | 15 | TGCGCCAGCAGCCAAGATAGCGGGAGCTTCTACGAGCAGTACTTC | CASSQDSGSFYEQYF
TRBJ2-6 | . | TRBV30 | TRBD1 | 15 | TGTGCCTGGAGGGGGACAGTCTCTGGGGCCAACGTCCTGACTTTC | CAWRGTVSGANVLTF
TRBJ2-5 | once | TRBV7-2 | TRBD2 | 11 | TGTGCCAGCAGTTGGGGGGGGGCCCAGTACTTC | CASSWGGAQYF
TRBJ2-2 | . | TRBV7-2 | TRBD2 | 16 | TGTGCCAGCAGCTTCGGGGGGGCTCGGAACACCGGGGAGCTGTTTTTT | CASSFGGARNTGELFF
TRBJ1-6 | . | TRBV4-1 | . | 13 | TGCGCCAGCAGCCAAGATCTTGGATCACCCCTCCACTTT | CASSQDLGSPLHF